A single sample is the source of the 9 T cell receptor beta chains below, sequenced in a study of blood T cell repertoires in COVID-19. Assay: immunoSEQ multiplex PCR; the TCRdb copy retains only in-frame clones and omits some. The sample carries tens of thousands of clones, 88% recorded once. The sequenced material came from peripheral blood. These receptors were collected from a woman aged 70-85 years with active COVID-19.

The rearrangement links TRBV3-1 (or the pseudogene TRBV3-2) to TRBJ2-7; TRBD2 matches 11 bases. V was pared by 1 base and J by 6 bases, with 5 bases of the junction left unmatched. Germline values: CDR1 LGHDT, CDR2 YNNKEL (reference sequence). This CDR3 has 15 amino acids. In nucleotides, the CDR3 is TGTGCCAGCAGCCAAGTACTAGCGGGAGTAGGCGAGCAGTACTTC. Its translation: CASSQVLAGVGEQYF.

This chain uses TRBV2 with TRBJ2-3, with TRBD2 identical over 7 bases. J lost 4 bases, V lost 5 bases, and 15 bases had no gene match. CDR1 and CDR2 (germline): SNHLY, FYNNEI. CDR3 length equals 17 residues. The CDR3 here is CASSNLGGLERPDTQYF. CDR3 DNA sequence: TGTGCCAGCAGTAACCTGGGAGGGCTCGAGCGTCCAGATACGCAGTATTTT.

The chain is built from TRBV20-1 and TRBJ2-3, with D possibly TRBD2 on 6 matching bases. The CDR3 sequence is 16 residues long. Deletions cut 3 bases from V and 2 bases from J, with 18 bases between. Germline V gives CDR1 DFQATT, CDR2 SNEGSKA (reference sequence). CDR3 in amino acids: CSASTLRPGVTDTQYF. DNA for the CDR3: TGCAGTGCTAGTACGCTTCGTCCGGGGGTCACAGATACGCAGTATTTT.

The V and J genes are TRBV28 and TRBJ1-1, with D unresolved. This CDR3 spans 13 amino acids. Trimming shortened V by 4 bases and J by 1 base, and 7 bases separated the two germline ends. The germline gives CDR1 MDHEN, CDR2 SYDVKM. The CDR3 coding sequence is TGTGCCAGCAGTTCCTACCCGAACACTGAAGCTTTCTTT. Its protein is CASSSYPNTEAFF.

J is TRBJ1-1 and V is TRBV10-3; D unresolved. The CDR3 is 13 residues long. Trimming took 2 bases from V and 4 from J, leaving 8 bases between them. In germline, CDR1 is ENHRY, CDR2 SYGVKD. The CDR3 DNA sequence: TGTGCCATCAGTGAGGGCTGGAGCACTGAAGCTTTCTTT. Residues: CAISEGWSTEAFF.

The chain is built from TRBV2 and TRBJ1-2; D possibly corresponds to TRBD1 (6 bases). The CDR3 extends over 15 amino acids. V shed 5 bases and J shed 3 bases, with 16 bases lying between them. Germline loops: CDR1 SNHLY, CDR2 FYNNEI. This CDR3 is CASSPNGGLYYGYTF. The CDR3 DNA reads TGTGCCAGCAGTCCCAACGGGGGGCTCTACTATGGCTACACCTTC.

V and J are TRBV7-9 and TRBJ2-5; the match to TRBD2 covers 11 bases. CDR1 is SEHNR, CDR2 FQNEAQ, per germline (reference sequence). Unmatched junction bases numbered 11, after V lost 4 bases and J lost 1 base. This CDR3 has 18 residues. This chain's CDR3 is CASSSRKGLAETQETQYF. CDR3 nucleotides: TGTGCCAGCAGCTCCCGGAAGGGACTAGCGGAGACCCAAGAGACCCAGTACTTC.

This chain joins TRBV11-2 and TRBJ2-1, with 7 bases aligning to TRBD1. Germline V gene sequence: CDR1 SGHAT, CDR2 FQNNGV. The CDR3 contains 14 residues. Losses at the gene ends were 9 bases for V and 2 bases for J; bases not matched to a gene: 7. The CDR3 coding sequence is TGTGCCAGTACCCGGGACAGTACCTACAATGAGCAGTTCTTC. Its protein product is CASTRDSTYNEQFF.

This clone was picked up a small number of times. The chain carries TRBV10-1 and TRBJ2-7; no clear D. Trimming removed 0 bases at V and 4 bases at J, with 7 bases between. This CDR3 has 13 residues. Germline V gene lookup returns CDR1 WNHNN and CDR2 SYGVQD (reference sequence). The CDR3 region has the DNA TGCGCCAGCAGTGAGTCGAACAGATACGAGCAGTACTTC. Protein sequence: CASSESNRYEQYF.